This T cell receptor (beta chain) was obtained from a study of breast tumors, draining lymph nodes, adjacent tissues. Findings of the study overall: Tumor TCR diversity was below lymph nodes but above nontumor tissue. Tumor and nontumor repertoires were significantly more similar in luminal-like than in basal-like breast cancer. The lymph node origin of tumor T cells was framed as consistent with a hypothesis, not demonstrated. Most tumor T cells seemingly derive from lymph node, then expand in tumor.

The germline V gene encodes CDR1 SGHDN and CDR2 FVKESK. With 0 bases removed from V and 10 bases from J, the gap between germline ends came to 10 bases. This CDR3 is built from 13 residues. Breast cancer patients provided tissue from their axillary draining lymph nodes. With respect to this clonotype: Its antigen is unidentified.

TCRdb ran MiXCR on the multiplex PCR reads and lists one entry per CDR3 protein. Among about 180,000 distinct CDR3 sequences, 25% to 40% were seen once, and the ten largest hold approximately 4.3%. Input material: axillary lymph node tissue. V usage is TRBV14 and J usage is TRBJ2-1; D remains ambiguous. The sequence was collected from a female donor with breast cancer. Some clones in this sample may be carry-over from other donors' samples. The CDR3 DNA follows: TGTGCCAGCAGCCAAGATCTCGAGGAAGAGCAGTTCTTC. It codes for CASSQDLEEEQFF.